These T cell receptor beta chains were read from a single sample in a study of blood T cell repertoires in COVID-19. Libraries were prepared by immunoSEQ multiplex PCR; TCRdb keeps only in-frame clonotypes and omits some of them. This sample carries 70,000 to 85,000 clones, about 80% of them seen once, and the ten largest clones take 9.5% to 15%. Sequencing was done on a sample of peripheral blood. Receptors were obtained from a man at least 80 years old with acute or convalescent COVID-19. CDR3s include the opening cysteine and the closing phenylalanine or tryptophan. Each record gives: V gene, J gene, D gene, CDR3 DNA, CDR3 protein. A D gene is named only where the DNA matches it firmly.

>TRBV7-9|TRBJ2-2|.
TGTGCCAGCAGCATACAAGCGGGGAACACCGGGGAGCTGTTTTTT
CASSIQAGNTGELFF
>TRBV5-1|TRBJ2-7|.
TGCGCCAGCAAACCCTCGGGGTCCTCCTACGAGCAGTACTTC
CASKPSGSSYEQYF
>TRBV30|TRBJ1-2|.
TGTGCCGGCCGACAGTATACCTATGGCTACACCTTC
CAGRQYTYGYTF
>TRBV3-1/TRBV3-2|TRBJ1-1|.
TGTGCCAGCAGCCAGGTTTCAGGGTCGGCTTTCTTT
CASSQVSGSAFF
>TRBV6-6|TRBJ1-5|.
TGTGCCAGCGGCGGGAGGGATCAGCCCCAGCATTTT
CASGGRDQPQHF
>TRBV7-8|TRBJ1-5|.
TGTGCCAGCAGCTTATTTTGGCCGTCGTCGAATAGCAATCAGCCCCAGCATTTT
CASSLFWPSSNSNQPQHF
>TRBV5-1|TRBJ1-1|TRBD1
TGCGCCAGCAGCGGACAGGGACAGGGGGACACTGAAGCTTTCTTT
CASSGQGQGDTEAFF
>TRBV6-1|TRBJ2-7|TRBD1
TGTGCCAGCAGTGAAATGGGGACAGAGTCCTACGAGCAGTACTTC
CASSEMGTESYEQYF
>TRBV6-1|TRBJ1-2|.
TGTGCCAGCAGTGATCTAGGCTATGGCTACACCTTC
CASSDLGYGYTF
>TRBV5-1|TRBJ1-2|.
TGCGCCAGCAGCTTGACAGGGAGCGGCTACACCTTC
CASSLTGSGYTF
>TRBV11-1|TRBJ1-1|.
TGTGCCAGCAGCTTGGGACAAAACACTGAAGCTTTCTTT
CASSLGQNTEAFF
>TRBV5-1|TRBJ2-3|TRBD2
TGCGCCAGCAGCGTGGGGACTAGCTCTAGCACAGATACGCAGTATTTT
CASSVGTSSSTDTQYF
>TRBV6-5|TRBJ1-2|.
TGTGCCACCTTAGGCGGGACCTCCTATGGCTACACCTTC
CATLGGTSYGYTF
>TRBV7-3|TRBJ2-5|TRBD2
TGTGCCAGCAGCCCCCGGGCGGGGGGACAAGAGACCCAGTACTTC
CASSPRAGGQETQYF
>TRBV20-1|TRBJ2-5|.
TGCAGTGCTAGTTTAACACAAGAGACCCAGTACTTC
CSASLTQETQYF
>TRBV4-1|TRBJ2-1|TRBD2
TGCGCCAGCAGCCTTGGGACTAGCGGAGTGTTGCAGTTCTTC
CASSLGTSGVLQFF
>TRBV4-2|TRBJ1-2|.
TGTGCCAGCAGCCCCCAGGCGGGGTCCCCGAACTATGGCTACACCTTC
CASSPQAGSPNYGYTF
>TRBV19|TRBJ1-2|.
TGTGCCAGTAGTGTGGCAGATGGCTACACCTTC
CASSVADGYTF
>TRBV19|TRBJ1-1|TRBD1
TGTGCCAGTAGTGACGGACAGGGCTGGGCTGAAGCTTTCTTT
CASSDGQGWAEAFF
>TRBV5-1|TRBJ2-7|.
TGCGCCAGCAGCTCAGCCTACGAGCAGTACTTC
CASSSAYEQYF
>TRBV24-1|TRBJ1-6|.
TGTGCCACCAGTGCCGCAGATAATTCACCCCTCCACTTT
CATSAADNSPLHF
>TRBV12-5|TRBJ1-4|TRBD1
TGTGCTAGTGGTTTCGGGACAGAATTTGAAAAACTGTTTTTT
CASGFGTEFEKLFF